The clone carrying this T cell receptor beta chain was detected a few times. These data are taken from a study of blood T cell repertoires in COVID-19. Study details: COVID-19 samples from acute and convalescent phases originated in the United States, Italy and Spain. T cells, B-cell-depleted T cells, or PBMCs provided the cDNA or gDNA that served as material.

In the authors' workflow: Nucleated cell number was recorded as an estimate derived from reference gene primer amplification. Using immunoSEQ multiplex PCR, the repertoire was profiled, and TCRdb retains in-frame clones only, with some absent. For V, J and clone size, that table is used; D and trimming come from the DNA. The sample consists of about 80,000 clones, roughly 91% of them appearing once. Trimming pared 0 bases from V and 2 bases from J, leaving 9 bases between. Germline loops: CDR1 LGHDT, CDR2 YNNKEL (reference sequence). There are 15 residues in the CDR3. The sequence was collected from a woman aged 50 to 65 in a cohort sampled during active COVID-19. The J gene is TRBJ2-3, the V gene TRBV3-1 (or the pseudogene TRBV3-2); D is unclear. The sample was peripheral blood. The CDR3 DNA follows: TGTGCCAGCAGCCAAGACTCAACAGTCACAGATACGCAGTATTTT. This encodes CASSQDSTVTDTQYF.